These 27 T cell receptor beta chains were sequenced from one sample in a study of T cell repertoires in cytomegalovirus infection. MiXCR, applied by TCRdb to the reads, yields one record per CDR3 protein. The data contain some 800,000 distinct CDR3 sequences, about 31% of them singletons. Their antigens are not known. The sequences come from cultured CD8+ T cells from PBMCs, collected from culture after CMV antigen stimulation. The receptors originated from a human donor in good health (CMV status not recorded). Some clones in this sample may be carry-over from other donors' samples.

The gene calls are TRBV28 and TRBJ1-2; 9 bases fit TRBD1. The CDR3 spans 15 residues. The germline V gene has CDR1 MDHEN and CDR2 SYDVKM. V lost 7 bases to trimming and J lost 2 bases; unmatched junction nucleotides: 8. The CDR3 sequence: CASIQDRGENYGYTF. In DNA, the CDR3 is TGTGCCAGCATTCAGGACAGGGGTGAAAACTATGGCTACACCTTC.

This rearrangement joins TRBV29-1 to TRBJ1-4; TRBD1 agrees at 7 bases. Germline values: CDR1 SQVTM, CDR2 ANQGSEA. The CDR3 runs 13 residues. V gave up 5 bases and J gave up 6 bases; unmatched junction bases: 6. Written as DNA, the CDR3 is TGCAGCGTTCAAGGGGGCGGGGATGAAAAACTGTTTTTT. Translating gives CSVQGGGDEKLFF.

V gene TRBV25-1 combines with J gene TRBJ2-7, with D unclear. The CDR3 has 14 amino acids. Deletions cut 0 bases from V and 5 bases from J, with 11 bases between. The germline V gene encodes CDR1 MGHDK and CDR2 SYGVNS. The CDR3 is CASSEYRSNNEQYF. The CDR3 bases are TGTGCCAGCAGTGAATATAGGAGTAACAACGAGCAGTACTTC.

This clonotype was observed a few times. The chain couples TRBV9 to TRBJ2-5; 7 nucleotides agree with TRBD2. Germline CDR1 is SGDLS and CDR2 is YYNGEE. The junction had 3 bases not matched to a gene; V was cut back by 2 bases and J by 2 bases. This CDR3 is built from 14 residues. CDR3 DNA sequence: TGTGCCAGCAGCGTGAGCGGGGTTCAAGAGACCCAGTACTTC. It codes for CASSVSGVQETQYF.

DNA of the CDR3: TGTGCCACCGACCTGGGGGCAAAGGGTACTGAAGCTTTCTTT. Its translation: CATDLGAKGTEAFF. The chain links TRBV19 to TRBJ1-1; D perhaps matches TRBD1 (6 bases). V was clipped by 10 bases and J by 5 bases, with 20 bases between them. Germline CDR1 and CDR2: LNHDA and SQIVND (reference sequence). The CDR3 runs 14 residues.

The gene calls are TRBV19 and TRBJ1-5; the D gene is possibly TRBD1 (6 bases). The CDR3 runs 19 residues. Germline-derived CDR1 and CDR2 are LNHDA and SQIVND (reference sequence). V lost 3 bases and J lost 7, with 28 bases in between. The CDR3 nucleotides read TGTGCCAGTAGTATTCTCTTAGGCCTGGGCAGGGGTTTTCGACAGCCCCAGCATTTT. As protein: CASSILLGLGRGFRQPQHF. Supplemented by reference TRBV19 and TRBJ1-5, the full variable domain reads DGGITQSPKYLFRKEGQNVTLSCEQNLNHDAMYWYRQDPGQGLRLIYYSQIVNDFQKGDIAEGYSVSREKKESFPLTVTSAQKNPTAFYLCASSILLGLGRGFRQPQHFGDGTRLSIL.

This clonotype has a single count. The chain carries TRBV20-1 and TRBJ2-7, with D possibly matching TRBD2 (6 bases). Trimming stripped 6 bases from V and 3 bases from J, with 24 bases between. This CDR3 has 16 residues. Germline CDR1 is DFQATT and CDR2 is SNEGSKA (reference sequence). The CDR3 sequence: CSAWTGLGGIDYEQYF. The CDR3 coding sequence is TGCAGTGCCTGGACGGGGCTCGGCGGGATCGACTACGAGCAGTACTTC.

Turning to this clonotype: The DNA is omitted, as the CDR3 cannot be located on it reliably, and the CDR3 follows TCRdb's listing. The genes are TRBV28 and TRBJ2-3; the table calls TRBD1, which could not be checked here. From its first to its last residue, the CDR3 has 17 amino acids. Germline V gene sequence: CDR1 MDHEN, CDR2 SYDVKM. This CDR3 reads CASRSGQGQGSTDTQYF.

This clonotype has only a few counts. The rearrangement joins TRBV27 to TRBJ2-1; a possible D gene is TRBD1 (6 bases). This CDR3 is built from 13 residues. Germline assignment: CDR1 MNHEY and CDR2 SMNVEV (reference sequence). The germline V and J ends were trimmed by 5 bases and 6 bases, with 11 bases remaining between them. CDR3 nucleotide sequence: TGTGCCAGCAGTGTCAGGGGTGTCAATGAGCAGTTCTTC. It yields the protein CASSVRGVNEQFF.

The chain links TRBV28 to TRBJ2-1; D is possibly TRBD2 (6 bases). Looked up from germline, CDR1 is MDHEN and CDR2 is SYDVKM. The CDR3 contains 20 residues. The V end lost 4 bases, the J end lost 2 bases, and 27 bases lay between the germline ends. This chain's CDR3 is CASSSPRVTLWGLTYNEQFF. The CDR3 nucleotides are TGTGCCAGCAGTTCCCCCCGTGTAACATTGTGGGGACTGACCTACAATGAGCAGTTCTTC.

The chain uses TRBV7-6 and TRBJ2-3; 8 nucleotides line up with TRBD2. The V gene end was trimmed by 5 bases and the J gene end by 3 bases; junction bases not matched to a gene: 7. Germline-derived CDR1 and CDR2 are SGHVS and FNYEAQ. This CDR3 spans 15 amino acids. CDR3 protein: CASSPSGGETDTQYF. The CDR3 DNA follows: TGTGCCAGCAGCCCGTCGGGAGGGGAGACAGATACGCAGTATTTT. Supplemented by reference TRBV7-6 and TRBJ2-3, the full variable domain reads GAGVSQSPRYKVTKRGQDVALRCDPISGHVSLYWYRQALGQGPEFLTYFNYEAQQDKSGLPNDRFSAERPEGSISTLTIQRTEQRDSAMYRCASSPSGGETDTQYFGPGTRLTVL.

This clonotype was counted between two and nine times. The chain is built from TRBV6-5 and TRBJ1-1; tentatively, D is TRBD1 (6 bases). This CDR3 region has 16 residues. Trimming removed 3 bases at V and 0 bases at J, with 14 bases between. Per germline, CDR1 MNHEY and CDR2 SVGAGI. CDR3 coding DNA: TGTGCCAGCAGTTATGGGAGGGGGGGCGTGAACACTGAAGCTTTCTTT. This sequence encodes CASSYGRGGVNTEAFF.

This clonotype was seen a few times. The V call is TRBV27, the J call TRBJ2-1; D possibly corresponds to TRBD2 (5 bases). V lost 0 bases, J lost 6 bases, and 12 bases lay in between. Germline CDR1 MNHEY, CDR2 SMNVEV (reference sequence). The CDR3 length is 15 residues. The CDR3 region is CASSLSRRAINEQFF. CDR3 bases: TGTGCCAGCAGTTTATCCAGGCGGGCAATCAATGAGCAGTTCTTC.

This clonotype was detected only a few times. V is TRBV27 and J is TRBJ1-5, with D possibly being TRBD1 (5 bases). The CDR3 contains 16 residues. Germline-derived CDR1 and CDR2 are MNHEY and SMNVEV (reference sequence). Trimming stripped 4 bases from V and 3 bases from J, with 16 bases between. This CDR3 is CASSSRGGGYNQPQHF. In DNA, the CDR3 is TGTGCCAGCAGTTCCAGAGGCGGGGGATACAATCAGCCCCAGCATTTT.

About this clonotype: A much larger clone sits a single nucleotide away, making a read error possible. The CDR3 nucleotides are TGTGCCAGCAGCTTACGGGGACAGGGCAATGAGCGGTTCTTC. Translating gives CASSLRGQGNERFF. The chain recombines TRBV7-6 with TRBJ2-1, with 9 bases aligning to TRBD1. The CDR3 is 14 residues long. CDR1 and CDR2 from the germline V gene are SGHVS and FNYEAQ. Filled out from reference TRBV7-6 and TRBJ2-1, the complete variable domain reads GAGVSQSPRYKVTKRGQDVALRCDPISGHVSLYWYRQALGQGPEFLTYFNYEAQQDKSGLPNDRFSAERPEGSISTLTIQRTEQRDSAMYRCASSLRGQGNERFFGPGTRLTVL.

This clonotype was recorded a few times. The chain is built from TRBV11-2 and TRBJ1-2; 12 nucleotides match TRBD1. The CDR3 runs to 15 residues. J lost 3 bases, V lost 4 bases, and 3 bases had no gene match. From germline, CDR1 is SGHAT and CDR2 FQNNGV. CDR3 in DNA: TGTGCCAGCAGCTCTGGGACAGGGGGCCACTATGGCTACACCTTC. Residues: CASSSGTGGHYGYTF.

The chain is built from TRBV19 and TRBJ2-5; no firm D call. There are 14 residues in the CDR3. Trimming stripped 2 bases from V and 4 bases from J, with 11 bases between. The V gene's germline CDR1 is LNHDA and CDR2 SQIVND (reference sequence). The CDR3 bases are TGTGCCAGTAGTATAAGGGTGACAAGAGAGACCCAGTACTTC. Translated: CASSIRVTRETQYF.

This clonotype appeared a few times. The genes are TRBV7-9 and TRBJ1-1; D call uncertain. This CDR3 comprises 12 residues. With 5 bases removed from V and 6 bases from J, the gap between germline ends came to 10 bases. The germline V gene encodes CDR1 SEHNR and CDR2 FQNEAQ (reference sequence). CDR3 region: CASSRGQSEAFF. Here the CDR3 DNA reads TGTGCCAGCAGCCGAGGGCAGTCTGAAGCTTTCTTT.

In this sample, this clonotype turned up a few times. This sequence joins TRBV6-5 and TRBJ2-1; 10 nucleotides align to TRBD1. The V gene end was trimmed by 2 bases and the J gene end by 5 bases; junction bases not matched to a gene: 3. The CDR3 spans 15 residues. CDR1 and CDR2 (germline): MNHEY, SVGAGI. CDR3 DNA sequence: TGTGCCAGCAGTTACGAGACAGGGGGCAACAATGAGCAGTTCTTC. This sequence encodes CASSYETGGNNEQFF.

This clonotype showed up many times. The genes are TRBV11-2 and TRBJ2-2, with 8 bases identical to TRBD2. The CDR3 loop spans 15 amino acids. V shed 2 bases, J shed 8 bases, and the junction held 7 bases outside the gene matches. Germline assignment: CDR1 SGHAT and CDR2 FQNNGV. CDR3 protein: CASSLNLAGSGELFF. In DNA form, the CDR3 reads TGTGCCAGCAGCTTAAATCTAGCGGGTTCGGGGGAGCTGTTTTTT.

CDR3 in DNA: TGTGCCAGCAGCCCCGGGACACCGGTCCCAGATACGCAGTATTTT. Encoded protein: CASSPGTPVPDTQYF. The rearrangement uses TRBV7-9 and TRBJ2-3, with D possibly matching TRBD1 (6 bases). Trimming removed 5 bases at V and 4 bases at J, with 16 bases between. Germline V CDR1 and CDR2: SEHNR, FQNEAQ (reference sequence). The CDR3 loop spans 15 amino acids.

V is TRBV7-9 and J is TRBJ2-1; TRBD2 is a possible D gene (5 bases). V dropped 2 bases and J dropped 4 bases, with 15 bases sitting between them. The germline V gene has CDR1 SEHNR and CDR2 FQNEAQ (reference sequence). The CDR3 has 16 residues. The CDR3 nucleotides read TGTGCCAGCAGCTTACCGGCCAGCCCGGGATACAATGAGCAGTTCTTC. This gives the protein CASSLPASPGYNEQFF.

This clonotype has more than one count but fewer than ten. This chain links TRBV4-3 with TRBJ2-2; no clear D. The germline V gene has CDR1 LGHNA and CDR2 YSLEER. Trimming shortened V by 0 bases and J by 2 bases, and 13 bases separated the two germline ends. CDR3 length: 17 residues. Here the CDR3 DNA reads TGCGCCAGCAGCCAAGAGCAGGCCTGGGGTAACACCGGGGAGCTGTTTTTT. Protein product: CASSQEQAWGNTGELFF.

There are a few counts of this clonotype. J is TRBJ2-7 and V is TRBV7-2; D possibly matches TRBD1 or TRBD2 (6 bases each). The germline V gene has CDR1 SGHTA and CDR2 FQGNSA. The V and J ends lost 1 base and 7 bases respectively, with 11 bases between them. The CDR3 is made up of 13 amino acids. This chain's CDR3 is CASSLDRAGEQYV. DNA of the CDR3: TGTGCCAGCAGCTTAGACAGGGCGGGAGAGCAGTACGTC.

In this sample, this clonotype turned up a few times. CDR3 amino acids: CASRTGTASSYEQYV. CDR3 sequence (DNA): TGTGCCAGCAGAACCGGGACAGCGAGCTCCTACGAGCAGTACGTC. V is TRBV6-2 or TRBV6-3 and J is TRBJ2-7; 7 nucleotides match TRBD1. The CDR3 runs 15 residues. Germline V gene sequence: CDR1 MNHEY, CDR2 SVGEGT. The V segment lost 6 bases and the J segment 0 bases; nucleotides outside the gene matches: 8.

The J gene is TRBJ2-7, the V gene TRBV3-1; maybe TRBD1 (5 bases). The CDR3 has 15 amino acids. Germline V gene lookup returns CDR1 LGHDT and CDR2 YNNKEL (reference sequence). Trimming took 0 bases from V and 4 from J, leaving 13 bases between them. CDR3 nucleotide sequence: TGTGCCAGCAGCCAAGAGCCAGGTAACAGGTACGAGCAGTACTTC. This encodes CASSQEPGNRYEQYF.

The V call is TRBV6-6, the J call TRBJ2-5; 8 positions match TRBD2. CDR3 size: 15 residues. Germline CDR1 MNHNY, CDR2 SVGAGI (reference sequence). The junction had 8 bases not matched to a gene; V was cut back by 5 bases and J by 3 bases. CDR3: CASSDFLAGKETQYF. The DNA of the CDR3 is TGTGCCAGCAGTGATTTTCTAGCGGGCAAAGAGACCCAGTACTTC.